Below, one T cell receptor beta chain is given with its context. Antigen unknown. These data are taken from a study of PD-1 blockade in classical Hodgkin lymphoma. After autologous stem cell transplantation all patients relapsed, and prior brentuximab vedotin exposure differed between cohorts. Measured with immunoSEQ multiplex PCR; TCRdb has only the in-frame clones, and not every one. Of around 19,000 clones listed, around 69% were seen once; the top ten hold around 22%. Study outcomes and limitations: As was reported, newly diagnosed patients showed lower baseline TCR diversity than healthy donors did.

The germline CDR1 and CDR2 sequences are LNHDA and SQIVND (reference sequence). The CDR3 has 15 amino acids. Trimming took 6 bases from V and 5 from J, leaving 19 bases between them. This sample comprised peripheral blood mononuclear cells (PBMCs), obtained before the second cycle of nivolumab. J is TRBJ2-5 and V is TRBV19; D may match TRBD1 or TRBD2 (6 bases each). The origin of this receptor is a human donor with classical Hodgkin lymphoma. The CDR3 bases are TGTGCCAGTAGCGGCCGACGGGGGCAGGGGGAGACCCAGTACTTC. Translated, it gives CASSGRRGQGETQYF.